This passage covers 20 T cell receptor beta chains from one sample sequenced in a study of T cell responses to AZD1222 COVID-19 vaccine. Sequenced by immunoSEQ multiplex PCR; TCRdb stores in-frame clones only, minus some. The sample lists roughly 120,000 clones; 86% were seen once. Sequencing was performed on peripheral blood, taken 28 days after the second AZD1222 dose. These receptors were collected from an adult who received the AZD1222 COVID-19 vaccine.

The chain employs TRBV7-3 and TRBJ2-7, with 7 bases aligning to TRBD1. This CDR3 contains 14 residues. V was clipped by 2 bases and J by 3 bases; unmatched bases: 4. Germline loops: CDR1 SGHTA, CDR2 FQGTGA. In DNA form, the CDR3 reads TGTGCCAGCAGCTTATCCGGACAGGTCTACGAGCAGTACTTC. As protein: CASSLSGQVYEQYF.

This rearrangement joins TRBV25-1 to TRBJ1-6; the match to TRBD1 covers 9 bases. This CDR3 region has 15 residues. V shed 5 bases, J shed 8 bases, and the junction held 7 bases outside the gene matches. Germline V gives CDR1 MGHDK, CDR2 SYGVNS. The chain's CDR3 is CASSKLQGADSPLHF. CDR3 nucleotides: TGTGCCAGCAGTAAATTACAGGGGGCAGATTCACCCCTCCACTTT.

V gene TRBV5-5 combines with J gene TRBJ1-1; unclear D gene. This CDR3 is built from 14 residues. Germline V gene sequence: CDR1 SGHKS, CDR2 YYEKEE (reference sequence). Trimming shortened V by 4 bases and J by 0 bases, and 10 bases separated the two germline ends. The chain's CDR3 is CASSQRTVNTEAFF. The CDR3 nucleotides read TGTGCCAGCAGCCAAAGGACTGTGAACACTGAAGCTTTCTTT.

Written as DNA, the CDR3 is TGTGCCAGTGGGGGACAGACCTCCTATAATTCACCCCTCCACTTT. Translated, it gives CASGGQTSYNSPLHF. This sequence joins TRBV19 and TRBJ1-6; 7 nucleotides line up with TRBD1. This CDR3 region has 15 residues. J gave up 0 bases and V 8 bases, and 4 bases lay outside the gene matches. Germline CDR1 reads LNHDA; CDR2 reads SQIVND (reference sequence).

In this sample, this clone turned up once. The V gene is TRBV18, the J gene TRBJ2-3; no firm D call. The CDR3 has 14 amino acids. Germline CDR1 KGHSH, CDR2 LQKENI. The V end lost 3 bases, the J end lost 0 bases, and 7 bases lay between the germline ends. CDR3: CASSPVGSTDTQYF. In DNA form, the CDR3 reads TGTGCCAGCTCACCTGTCGGGAGCACAGATACGCAGTATTTT. The variable domain in full, completed from reference TRBV18 and TRBJ2-3, reads NAGVMQNPRHLVRRRGQEARLRCSPMKGHSHVYWYRQLPEEGLKFMVYLQKENIIDESGMPKERFSAEFPKEGPSILRIQQVVRGDSAAYFCASSPVGSTDTQYFGPGTRLTVL.

This clone was seen a few times. The chain has TRBV27 and TRBJ1-6; D possibly corresponds to TRBD1 (5 bases). Trimming removed 2 bases at V and 9 bases at J, with 17 bases between. The CDR3 has 16 amino acids. CDR1 is MNHEY and CDR2 is SMNVEV in the germline V gene (reference sequence). Here the CDR3 DNA reads TGTGCCAGCAGTTTAATGATCGGGGGTGCAGGTTCACCCCTCCACTTT. Its translation: CASSLMIGGAGSPLHF.

J is TRBJ2-1 and V is TRBV9, with D possibly being TRBD2 (5 bases). The CDR3 is 15 amino acids. The germline V and J ends were trimmed by 0 bases and 4 bases, with 11 bases remaining between them. Germline assignment: CDR1 SGDLS and CDR2 YYNGEE. The DNA of the CDR3 is TGTGCCAGCAGCGTAGAGAGCGGAGATTACAATGAGCAGTTCTTC. This gives the protein CASSVESGDYNEQFF.

The table lists this clone with a count of one. The chain joins TRBV2 to TRBJ1-2; TRBD1 aligns across 11 bases. V trimming: 6 bases; J trimming: 7 bases; junction bases outside the gene matches: 4. Germline CDR1 is SNHLY and CDR2 is FYNNEI. The CDR3 covers 13 residues. In DNA form, the CDR3 reads TGTGCCAGCAGCGGACAGGGGGCCAGTGGCTACACCTTC. This sequence encodes CASSGQGASGYTF. Filled out from reference TRBV2 and TRBJ1-2, the complete variable domain reads EPEVTQTPSHQVTQMGQEVILRCVPISNHLYFYWYRQILGQKVEFLVSFYNNEISEKSEIFDDQFSVERPDGSNFTLKIRSTKLEDSAMYFCASSGQGASGYTFGSGTRLTVV.

This chain connects TRBV7-6 to TRBJ1-2; 10 bases line up with TRBD1. CDR3 length: 15 residues. Germline loops: CDR1 SGHVS, CDR2 FNYEAQ. V was pared by 1 base and J by 3 bases, with 2 bases of the junction left unmatched. The DNA of the CDR3 is TGTGCCAGCAGCTTAGTGACAGGGGGCGACTATGGCTACACCTTC. This codes for CASSLVTGGDYGYTF.

The gene calls are TRBV28 and TRBJ1-5, with D unresolved. This CDR3 spans 15 amino acids. The germline V gene encodes CDR1 MDHEN and CDR2 SYDVKM. Trimming removed 3 bases at V and 3 bases at J, with 12 bases between. The CDR3 bases are TGTGCCAGCAGTTTTCCGAACTACTTCAATCAGCCCCAGCATTTT. It encodes CASSFPNYFNQPQHF.

The gene calls are TRBV29-1 and TRBJ1-1, with a weak D call TRBD1 (6 bases). Germline CDR1 reads SQVTM; CDR2 reads ANQGSEA. With 7 bases removed from V and 5 bases from J, the gap between germline ends came to 17 bases. This CDR3 has 13 residues. CDR3 in amino acids: CSGADGGRTEAFF. In nucleotides, the CDR3 is TGCAGCGGGGCCGATGGGGGCAGAACTGAAGCTTTCTTT.

V usage is TRBV13 and J usage is TRBJ2-1, with 7 positions matching TRBD1. The CDR3 is 12 amino acids. Trimming took 1 base from V and 16 from J; bases not matched to a gene: 7. In germline, CDR1 is PRHDT, CDR2 FYEKMQ (reference sequence). Here the CDR3 DNA reads TGTGCCAGCAGCTTAGAAGGGGGCCCTTGCTTCTTC. Translation: CASSLEGGPCFF.

The rearrangement joins TRBV5-6 to TRBJ1-1, with 8 bases identical to TRBD1. CDR3 length: 13 residues. V lost 5 bases, J lost 1 base, and 1 base stayed unmatched. CDR1 is SGHDT, CDR2 YYEEEE, per germline. The CDR3 protein is CASRGQGNTEAFF. The CDR3, as DNA: TGTGCCAGCAGAGGACAGGGGAACACTGAAGCTTTCTTT.

This rearrangement joins TRBV2 to TRBJ2-7, with TRBD2 identical over 9 bases. Germline CDR1 is SNHLY and CDR2 is FYNNEI. The CDR3 is 15 residues long. Trimming cost V 5 bases and J 0 bases; bases outside gene matches: 5. The CDR3 reads CASSSGLAVSYEQYF. In nucleotides, the CDR3 is TGTGCCAGCAGTTCGGGACTAGCTGTCTCCTACGAGCAGTACTTC.

The J gene is TRBJ1-1, the V gene TRBV29-1; D not certain. Germline CDR1 is SQVTM and CDR2 is ANQGSEA. The CDR3 is 13 amino acids. V was clipped by 3 bases and J by 1 base, with 9 bases between them. CDR3 sequence: CSVDSAQNTEAFF. CDR3 DNA sequence: TGCAGCGTTGATAGCGCTCAGAACACTGAAGCTTTCTTT.

The chain has TRBV7-9 and TRBJ2-7; D is possibly TRBD2 (5 bases). Per germline, CDR1 SEHNR and CDR2 FQNEAQ (reference sequence). The CDR3 loop spans 16 amino acids. Trimming removed 6 bases at V and 6 bases at J, with 24 bases between. The CDR3 DNA is TGTGCCAGCAGACCAGAGGGCGGCTGGCCATATTCCGAGCAGTACTTC. Translation: CASRPEGGWPYSEQYF.

This clone occurred once. The gene calls are TRBV7-9 and TRBJ1-2; D gene ambiguous. Between the trimmed V and J ends, which lost 6 bases and 4 bases, there was a span of 9 bases. The length of the CDR3 is 12 residues. Germline loops: CDR1 SEHNR, CDR2 FQNEAQ (reference sequence). Here the CDR3 reads CASSQEGYGYTF. CDR3 sequence (DNA): TGTGCCAGCAGTCAAGAGGGCTATGGCTACACCTTC.

The chain employs TRBV11-3 and TRBJ2-6; D not certain. Germline V gives CDR1 SGHNT, CDR2 YENEEA. The CDR3 is made up of 11 amino acids. Trimming took 9 bases from V and 2 from J, leaving 2 bases between them. CDR3 DNA sequence: TGTGCCAGGACTGGGGCCAACGTCCTGACTTTC. Protein sequence: CARTGANVLTF.

This clone has only one observation. This chain uses TRBV10-3 with TRBJ2-1, with D possibly TRBD1 on 6 matching bases. CDR3 length: 13 amino acids. Germline assignment: CDR1 ENHRY and CDR2 SYGVKD. The germline V and J ends were trimmed by 10 bases and 7 bases, with 17 bases remaining between them. The CDR3 region is CATKDSTSNEQFF. The CDR3 DNA reads as TGTGCCACCAAGGACAGTACCAGTAATGAGCAGTTCTTC.

The CDR3 DNA sequence: TGTGCCAGCTCACGCGAGACTAGCGGGGGGGCTTTTTCATACGAGCAGTACTTC. It yields the protein CASSRETSGGAFSYEQYF. The chain combines TRBV18 with TRBJ2-7, with TRBD2 identical over 14 bases. Per germline, CDR1 KGHSH and CDR2 LQKENI. The trim removed 4 bases at V and 4 bases at J, leaving 12 bases unmatched. There are 18 residues in the CDR3.